These 8 T cell receptor beta chains were sequenced from one sample in a study of blood T cell repertoires in COVID-19. The assay was immunoSEQ multiplex PCR, and TCRdb's table has in-frame clones only and misses some. The sample gives approximately 61,000 clones, roughly 71% of which show up once; 32% is in the top ten. The sequenced material came from peripheral blood. All receptors derive from a human donor in a cohort sampled during active COVID-19.

The chain recombines TRBV6-6 with TRBJ1-5; 7 bases are shared with TRBD1. V shed 5 bases and J 4 bases; nucleotides not matched to a gene: 11. The CDR3 totals 16 residues. The germline CDR1 and CDR2 sequences are MNHNY and SVGAGI (reference sequence). The CDR3 bases are TGTGCCAGCAGTGTAAGTTTAGGGGGCGTAAATCAGCCCCAGCATTTT. This codes for CASSVSLGGVNQPQHF.

V gene TRBV2 combines with J gene TRBJ2-2; perhaps TRBD1 as D (6 bases). Germline V gene lookup returns CDR1 SNHLY and CDR2 FYNNEI. The CDR3 covers 14 residues. V was clipped by 7 bases and J by 1 base, with 10 bases between them. The CDR3 DNA reads TGTGCCAGCAACCCACAGGGGAACACCGGGGAGCTGTTTTTT. The encoded protein is CASNPQGNTGELFF.

This clone was counted between two and nine times. This chain links TRBV11-2 with TRBJ1-2; D might be TRBD1 (5 bases). The CDR3 runs 16 residues. Trimming pared 5 bases from V and 4 bases from J, leaving 20 bases between. Germline lookup yields CDR1 SGHAT and CDR2 FQNNGV. The CDR3 sequence is CASSPTGPLTGYGYTF. In DNA form, the CDR3 reads TGTGCCAGCAGCCCAACCGGACCCCTAACAGGCTATGGCTACACCTTC. The full variable domain, in which reference TRBV11-2 and TRBJ1-2 provide the parts outside the CDR3, is EAGVAQSPRYKIIEKRQSVAFWCNPISGHATLYWYQQILGQGPKLLIQFQNNGVVDDSQLPKDRFSAERLKGVDSTLKIQPAKLEDSAVYLCASSPTGPLTGYGYTFGSGTRLTVV.

This clone has only a few counts. The chain uses TRBV4-1 and TRBJ1-1; tentative D call: TRBD1 (6 bases). The CDR3 has 14 residues. V shed 0 bases and J shed 10 bases, with 15 bases lying between them. The germline V gene encodes CDR1 MGHRA and CDR2 YSYEKL. In DNA, the CDR3 is TGCGCCAGCAGCCAAGAGGGGGCGTTTGCCGGAGCTTTCTTT. This encodes CASSQEGAFAGAFF.

This clone was seen a handful of times. The rearrangement uses TRBV24-1 and TRBJ2-1; D gene uncertain. This CDR3 comprises 13 residues. The V gene lost 9 bases and the J gene lost 0 bases, with 8 bases spanning the gap. Germline V gives CDR1 KGHDR, CDR2 SFDVKD. CDR3 nucleotides: TGTGCCACCGAGGCGGACTCCTACAATGAGCAGTTCTTC. Translation gives CATEADSYNEQFF.

The rearrangement links TRBV6-5 to TRBJ1-1; D perhaps matches TRBD1 (5 bases). The CDR3 sequence is 15 residues long. The V end lost 6 bases, the J end lost 1 base, and 15 bases lay between the germline ends. The germline V gene has CDR1 MNHEY and CDR2 SVGAGI. CDR3 DNA: TGTGCCAGCAGGGGGATCGGGGGACCGAACACTGAAGCTTTCTTT. Its protein is CASRGIGGPNTEAFF.

The chain is built from TRBV7-9 and TRBJ2-3; D perhaps matches TRBD2 (6 bases). The length of the CDR3 is 15 residues. Deletions cut 5 bases from V and 6 bases from J, with 18 bases between. Per the germline V gene, CDR1 is SEHNR and CDR2 is FQNEAQ (reference sequence). The CDR3 is CASSPIGGAGDTQYF. The CDR3 bases are TGTGCCAGCAGCCCAATCGGGGGAGCTGGGGATACGCAGTATTTT.

The chain uses TRBV29-1 and TRBJ1-1; D may be TRBD1 (5 bases). Trimming took off 4 bases at V and 4 bases at J, with 16 bases between the two ends. This CDR3 has 14 residues. Germline V gene sequence: CDR1 SQVTM, CDR2 ANQGSEA. CDR3 DNA: TGCAGCGTTGTACCCCAGGGAAGGACCACTGAAGCTTTCTTT. This codes for CSVVPQGRTTEAFF.